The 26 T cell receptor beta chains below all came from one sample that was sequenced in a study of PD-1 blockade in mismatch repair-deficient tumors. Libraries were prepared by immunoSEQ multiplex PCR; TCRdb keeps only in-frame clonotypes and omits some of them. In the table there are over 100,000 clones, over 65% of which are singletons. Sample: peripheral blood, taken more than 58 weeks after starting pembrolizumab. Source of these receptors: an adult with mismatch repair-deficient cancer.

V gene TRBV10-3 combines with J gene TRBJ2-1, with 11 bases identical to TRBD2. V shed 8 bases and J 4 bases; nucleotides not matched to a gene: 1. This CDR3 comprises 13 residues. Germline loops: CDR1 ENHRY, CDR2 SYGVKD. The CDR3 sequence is CAIGTSGYNEQFF. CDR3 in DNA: TGTGCCATCGGGACTAGCGGATACAATGAGCAGTTCTTC.

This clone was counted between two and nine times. The CDR3 DNA sequence: TGTGCCAGCAGCTTGGAACAGGGTAATGAGCAGTACTTC. As protein: CASSLEQGNEQYF. V gene TRBV7-3 combines with J gene TRBJ2-7; D might be TRBD1 (6 bases). V was trimmed by 3 bases and J by 7 bases, leaving 13 bases between them. Germline CDR1 and CDR2: SGHTA and FQGTGA. CDR3 length: 13 residues.

This CDR3 is CASSLVQNYGYTF. CDR3 coding DNA: TGCGCCAGCAGCTTGGTGCAGAACTATGGCTACACCTTC. This chain joins TRBV5-1 and TRBJ1-2; D is undetermined. V lost 0 bases and J lost 2, with 5 bases in between. The CDR3 is made up of 13 amino acids. Germline CDR1 and CDR2: SGHRS and YFSETQ.

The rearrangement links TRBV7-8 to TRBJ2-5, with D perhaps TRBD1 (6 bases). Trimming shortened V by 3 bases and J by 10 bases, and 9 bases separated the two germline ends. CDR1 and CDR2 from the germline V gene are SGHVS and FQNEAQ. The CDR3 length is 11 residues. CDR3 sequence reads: CASSFSGDQYF. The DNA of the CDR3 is TGTGCCAGCAGCTTTTCAGGGGACCAGTACTTC.

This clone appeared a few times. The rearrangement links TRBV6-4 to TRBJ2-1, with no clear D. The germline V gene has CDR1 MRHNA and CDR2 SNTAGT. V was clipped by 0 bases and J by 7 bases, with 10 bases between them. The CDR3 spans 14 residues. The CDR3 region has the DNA TGTGCCAGCAGTGACTCGACCTCGGCAAATGAGCAGTTCTTC. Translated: CASSDSTSANEQFF.

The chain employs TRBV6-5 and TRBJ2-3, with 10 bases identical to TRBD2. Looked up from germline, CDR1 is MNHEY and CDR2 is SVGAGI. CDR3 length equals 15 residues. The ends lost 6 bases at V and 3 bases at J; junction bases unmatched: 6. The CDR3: CASSARTSGTDTQYF. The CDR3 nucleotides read TGTGCCAGCAGCGCCCGGACTAGCGGTACAGATACGCAGTATTTT.

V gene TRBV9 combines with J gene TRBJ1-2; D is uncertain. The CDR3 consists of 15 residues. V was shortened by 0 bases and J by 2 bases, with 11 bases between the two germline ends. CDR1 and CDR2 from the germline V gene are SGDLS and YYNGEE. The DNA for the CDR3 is TGTGCCAGCAGCGTAGTTGTGTCCCGCAACTATGGCTACACCTTC. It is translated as CASSVVVSRNYGYTF.

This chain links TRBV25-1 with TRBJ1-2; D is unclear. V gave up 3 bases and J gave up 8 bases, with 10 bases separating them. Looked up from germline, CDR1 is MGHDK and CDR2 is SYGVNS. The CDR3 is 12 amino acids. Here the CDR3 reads CASSERARGYTF. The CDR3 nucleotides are TGTGCCAGCAGTGAGAGGGCGAGGGGCTACACCTTC.

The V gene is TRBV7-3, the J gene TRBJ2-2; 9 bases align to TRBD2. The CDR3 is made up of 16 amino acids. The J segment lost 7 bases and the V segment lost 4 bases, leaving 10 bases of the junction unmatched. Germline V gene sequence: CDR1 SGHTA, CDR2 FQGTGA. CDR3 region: CASSSGGSGSIGELFF. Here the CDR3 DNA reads TGTGCCAGCAGCTCAGGGGGTAGCGGGAGTATCGGGGAGCTGTTTTTT. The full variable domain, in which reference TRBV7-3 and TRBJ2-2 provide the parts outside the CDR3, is GAGVSQTPSNKVTEKGKYVELRCDPISGHTALYWYRQSLGQGPEFLIYFQGTGAADDSGLPNDRFFAVRPEGSVSTLKIQRTERGDSAVYLCASSSGGSGSIGELFFGEGSRLTVL.

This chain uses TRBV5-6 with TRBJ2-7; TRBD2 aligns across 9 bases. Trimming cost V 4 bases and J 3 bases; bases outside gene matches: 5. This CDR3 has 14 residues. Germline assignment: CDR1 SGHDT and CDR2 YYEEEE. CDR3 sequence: CASSGTSGRYEQYF. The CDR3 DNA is TGTGCCAGCAGCGGTACTAGCGGGCGCTACGAGCAGTACTTC.

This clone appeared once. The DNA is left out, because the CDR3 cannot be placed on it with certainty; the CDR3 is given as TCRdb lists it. This chain's CDR3 is CASSFGAGTLPLVF. The genes are TRBV27 and TRBJ2-1. The CDR3 region is 14 residues in length, termini included. Germline V gives CDR1 MNHEY, CDR2 SMNVEV (reference sequence).

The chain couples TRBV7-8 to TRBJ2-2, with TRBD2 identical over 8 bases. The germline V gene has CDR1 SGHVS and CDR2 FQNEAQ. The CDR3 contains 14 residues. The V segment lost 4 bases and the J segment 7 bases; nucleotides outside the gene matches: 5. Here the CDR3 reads CASSSGTSNGELFF. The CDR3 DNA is TGTGCCAGCAGCTCCGGGACTAGTAACGGGGAGCTGTTTTTT.

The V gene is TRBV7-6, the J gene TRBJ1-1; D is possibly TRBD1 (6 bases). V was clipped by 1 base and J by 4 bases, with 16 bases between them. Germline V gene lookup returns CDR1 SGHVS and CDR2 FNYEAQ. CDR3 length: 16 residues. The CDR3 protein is CASSLEIPGALTEAFF. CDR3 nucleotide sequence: TGTGCCAGCAGCTTAGAAATTCCGGGGGCCCTCACTGAAGCTTTCTTT. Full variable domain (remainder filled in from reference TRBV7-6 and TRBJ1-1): GAGVSQSPRYKVTKRGQDVALRCDPISGHVSLYWYRQALGQGPEFLTYFNYEAQQDKSGLPNDRFSAERPEGSISTLTIQRTEQRDSAMYRCASSLEIPGALTEAFFGQGTRLTVV.

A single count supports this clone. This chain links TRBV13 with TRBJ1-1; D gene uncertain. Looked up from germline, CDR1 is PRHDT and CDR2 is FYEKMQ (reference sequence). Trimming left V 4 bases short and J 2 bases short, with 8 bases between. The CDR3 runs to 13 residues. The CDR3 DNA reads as TGTGCCAGCAGCTCTAGAGTAAACACTGAAGCTTTCTTT. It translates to CASSSRVNTEAFF.

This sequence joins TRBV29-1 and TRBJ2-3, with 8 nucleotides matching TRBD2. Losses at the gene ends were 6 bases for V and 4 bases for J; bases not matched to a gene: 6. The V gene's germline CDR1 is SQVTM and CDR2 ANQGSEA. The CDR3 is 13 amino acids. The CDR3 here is CSVSSGPADTQYF. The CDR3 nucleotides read TGCAGCGTATCTAGCGGGCCCGCAGATACGCAGTATTTT.

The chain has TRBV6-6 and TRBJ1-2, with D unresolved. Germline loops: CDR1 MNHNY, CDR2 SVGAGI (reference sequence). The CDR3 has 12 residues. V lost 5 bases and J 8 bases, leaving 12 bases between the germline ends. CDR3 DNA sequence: TGTGCCAGCAGTCCTGACCGCATCGGCTACACCTTC. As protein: CASSPDRIGYTF.

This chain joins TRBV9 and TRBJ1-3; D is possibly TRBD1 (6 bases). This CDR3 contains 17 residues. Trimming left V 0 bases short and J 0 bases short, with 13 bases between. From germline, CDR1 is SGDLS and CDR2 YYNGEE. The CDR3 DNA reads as TGTGCCAGCAGCGTAGTAGGACAGCAGTCCTCTGGAAACACCATATATTTT. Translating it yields CASSVVGQQSSGNTIYF.

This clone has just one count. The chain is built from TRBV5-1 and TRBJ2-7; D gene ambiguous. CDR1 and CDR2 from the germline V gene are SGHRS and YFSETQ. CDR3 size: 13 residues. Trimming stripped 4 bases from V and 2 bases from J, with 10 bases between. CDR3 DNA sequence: TGCGCCAGCAGCATCGGACCGACCTACGAGCAGTACTTC. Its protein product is CASSIGPTYEQYF.

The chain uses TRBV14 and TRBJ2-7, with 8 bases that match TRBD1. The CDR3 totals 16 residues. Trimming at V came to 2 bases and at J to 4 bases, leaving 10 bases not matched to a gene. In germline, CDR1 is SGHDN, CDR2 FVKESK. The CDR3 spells CASSQLPGGAGYEQYF. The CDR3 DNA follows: TGTGCCAGCAGCCAACTCCCAGGGGGCGCAGGTTACGAGCAGTACTTC.

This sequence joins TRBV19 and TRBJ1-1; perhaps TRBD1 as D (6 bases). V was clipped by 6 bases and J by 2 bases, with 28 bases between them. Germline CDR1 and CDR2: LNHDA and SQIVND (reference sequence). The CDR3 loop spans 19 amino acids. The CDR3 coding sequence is TGTGCCAGTAGCCCTTCCCTAATGAAAAGGGGGTTACTTAACACTGAAGCTTTCTTT. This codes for CASSPSLMKRGLLNTEAFF.

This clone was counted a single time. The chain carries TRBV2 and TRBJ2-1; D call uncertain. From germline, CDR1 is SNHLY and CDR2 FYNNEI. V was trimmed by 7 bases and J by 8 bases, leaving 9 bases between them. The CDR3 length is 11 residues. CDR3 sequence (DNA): TGTGCCAGCACTCGTGGCTATGAGCAGTTCTTC. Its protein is CASTRGYEQFF.

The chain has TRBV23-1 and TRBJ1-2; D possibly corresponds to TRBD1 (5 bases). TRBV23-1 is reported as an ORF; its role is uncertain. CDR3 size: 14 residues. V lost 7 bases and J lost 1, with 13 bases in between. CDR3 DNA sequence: TGCGCCAGCACGAAGGAGGGGCGTAACTATGGCTACACCTTC. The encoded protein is CASTKEGRNYGYTF.

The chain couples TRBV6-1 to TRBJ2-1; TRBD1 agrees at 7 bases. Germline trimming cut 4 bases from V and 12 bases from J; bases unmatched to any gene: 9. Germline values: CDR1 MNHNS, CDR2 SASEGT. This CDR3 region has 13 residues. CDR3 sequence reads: CASSVTTGNRQFF. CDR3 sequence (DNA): TGTGCCAGCAGTGTGACGACAGGGAATCGGCAGTTCTTC.

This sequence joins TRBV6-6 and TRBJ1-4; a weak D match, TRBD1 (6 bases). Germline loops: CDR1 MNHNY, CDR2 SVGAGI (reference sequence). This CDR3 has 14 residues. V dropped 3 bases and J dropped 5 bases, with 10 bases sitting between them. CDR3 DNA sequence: TGTGCCAGCAGTTATAGCGGGGGCAATGAAAAACTGTTTTTT. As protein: CASSYSGGNEKLFF.

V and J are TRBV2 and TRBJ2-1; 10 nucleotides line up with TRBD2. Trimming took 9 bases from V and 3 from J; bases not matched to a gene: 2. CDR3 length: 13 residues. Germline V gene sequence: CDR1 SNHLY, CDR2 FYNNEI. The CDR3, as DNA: TGTGCCAGAGGACTAGCGGACTACAATGAGCAGTTCTTC. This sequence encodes CARGLADYNEQFF.

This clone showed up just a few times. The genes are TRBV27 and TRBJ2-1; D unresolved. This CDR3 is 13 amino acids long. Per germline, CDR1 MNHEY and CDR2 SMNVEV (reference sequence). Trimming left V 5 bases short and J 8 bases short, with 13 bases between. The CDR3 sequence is CASSRHYGDEQFF. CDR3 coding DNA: TGTGCCAGCAGTCGACATTATGGGGATGAGCAGTTCTTC.